This TCR beta chain appears in the sequencing data of a study of Graves' ophthalmopathy and Graves' hyperthyroidism. Overall study context: Peripheral blood was collected at initial diagnosis, before any treatment.

Turning to this clonotype: The antigen is undetermined.

Overall study results and limits: Blood also held most thyroid clonotypes expanded above 0.001 frequency. Sensitivity of 55% to 71% and specificity of 72% to 80% were achieved by the model that predicted ophthalmopathy progression.

Amplification of the TCR beta CDR3 regions used RNA transcripts (as template). HTBI primers primed a first-round RT-PCR, and a second-round multiplex PCR followed. TCRdb itself ran the multiplex PCR reads through MiXCR, one entry per CDR3 protein. The sample holds hundreds of thousands of distinct CDR3 sequences; around 40% are singletons and the top ten take around 40%. Uncontrolled infections, other autoimmune diseases, pregnancy or lactation barred patients from enrollment. Germline V lookup: CDR1 SGHAT, CDR2 FQDESV (reference sequence). V was clipped by 8 bases and J by 4 bases, with 20 bases between them. The CDR3 runs 15 residues.

The rearrangement links TRBV11-1 to TRBJ2-5; either TRBD1 or TRBD2 may supply D (5 bases each). The source is an adult man with Graves' ophthalmopathy. The sequenced material came from peripheral blood. This CDR3 is CASSHFRGAGETQYF. The CDR3 DNA sequence: TGTGCCAGCTCCCACTTTAGAGGGGCTGGAGAGACCCAGTACTTC.